Listed here is a single T cell receptor (beta chain). The antigen remains unidentified. These data come from a study of cytomegalovirus exposure and HLA in healthy donors. Study-level points and caveats: Presence/absence analyses assumed roughly uniform sequencing depth across donors, which may not hold. The study carried out a later analysis of TCR beta sequences. It associated 15,000 to 20,000 of them with specific HLA alleles at a false discovery rate of 0.05. Follow-up analysis seemed to connect common viral pathogens with several of the most significant clusters identified.

Donors consisted of healthy bone marrow donors. PCR was performed using 60 Vbeta and 13 Jbeta primers. Data came from immunoSEQ multiplex PCR; TCRdb stores just in-frame clones and leaves some out. Of 130,000 to 150,000 clones listed, approximately 78% are singletons. This sequence originates from a female donor in good health and CMV-seronegative. Sequencing was done on a sample of PBMCs.

DNA for the CDR3: TGTGCCATCAGGGGCGGGGGGTCCTACAATGAGCAGTTCTTC. Amino acids: CAIRGGGSYNEQFF. The chain couples TRBV10-3 to TRBJ2-1; 8 bases map to TRBD2. CDR1 is ENHRY and CDR2 is SYGVKD in the germline V gene. The junction had 2 bases not matched to a gene; V was cut back by 6 bases and J by 1 base. The CDR3 covers 14 residues.